Presented here are 32 T cell receptor beta chains from one specimen sequenced in a study of memory CD4+ T cells and cytomegalovirus serostatus. The sort gate was single viable CD3+CD4+CD8-CD45RO+ cells for memory CD4+ T cells. Method: immunoSEQ multiplex PCR; TCRdb's copy keeps in-frame clones and lacks some. The sample yields some 57,000 clones, less than 80% seen once. Sample: memory CD4+ T cells from blood. These receptors originate from an adult in good health and CMV-seronegative.

On this clone: Other DNA sequences in the sample encode the same CDR3. The chain recombines TRBV5-1 with TRBJ2-1, with D hard to call. Looked up from germline, CDR1 is SGHRS and CDR2 is YFSETQ. V lost 0 bases, J lost 0 bases, and 7 bases lay in between. This CDR3 is 15 amino acids long. The CDR3 DNA is TGCGCCAGCAGCTTGGGTAGTAGCTCCTACAATGAGCAGTTCTTC. It translates to CASSLGSSSYNEQFF.

Regarding this clone: One end of the junction fails to match germline, which may point to a read error. CDR3: CASSFERGGELFF. DNA for the CDR3: TGTGCTAGCAGCTTTGAGCGGGGCGGGGAGCTGTTTTTT. V is TRBV7-7 and J is TRBJ2-2, with 7 bases fitting TRBD2. The CDR3 has 13 residues. CDR1 is SSHAT, CDR2 FNYEAQ, per germline (reference sequence).

This clone was observed once. V is TRBV30 and J is TRBJ2-7; possibly TRBD1 for D (6 bases). Germline CDR1 reads GTSNPN; CDR2 reads SVGIG (reference sequence). The ends were cut back, 1 base at V and 3 bases at J, with 16 bases in the middle. The CDR3 spans 15 residues. The CDR3 nucleotides read TGTGCCTGGAGTGAGAACAGGGTAAGGGTCTACGAGCAGTACTTC. Translating it yields CAWSENRVRVYEQYF.

This chain uses TRBV5-1 with TRBJ2-7, with D possibly matching TRBD1 (5 bases). CDR3 length: 14 amino acids. The V gene's germline CDR1 is SGHRS and CDR2 YFSETQ. The V and J ends lost 0 bases and 4 bases respectively, with 11 bases between them. The CDR3 loop reads CASSLAQGGYEQYF. The CDR3 DNA is TGCGCCAGCAGCTTGGCGCAGGGTGGTTACGAGCAGTACTTC.

This clone was recorded once. The V and J genes are TRBV5-1 and TRBJ2-1; 7 bases are shared with TRBD2. V was pared by 2 bases and J by 8 bases, with 7 bases of the junction left unmatched. The CDR3 is made up of 14 amino acids. Germline CDR1 is SGHRS and CDR2 is YFSETQ. CDR3 sequence (DNA): TGCGCCAGCAGCTTAGAACTAGCGAGCCATGAGCAGTTCTTC. Translating it yields CASSLELASHEQFF.

The CDR3 reads CASTPGQGARSGSGANVLTF. The CDR3 DNA reads as TGTGCCAGCACTCCGGGACAGGGGGCTAGGTCGGGCTCTGGGGCCAACGTCCTGACTTTC. The V gene is TRBV2, the J gene TRBJ2-6; TRBD1 matches 12 bases. The CDR3 totals 20 residues. V lost 7 bases and J lost 0; bases outside the gene matches: 13. CDR1 and CDR2 (germline): SNHLY, FYNNEI.

CDR3 protein: CASSLIGGVRGYTF. In nucleotides, the CDR3 is TGTGCCAGCAGCTTAATAGGGGGCGTGCGGGGCTACACCTTC. This sequence joins TRBV13 and TRBJ1-2, with 7 nucleotides matching TRBD1. V lost 2 bases to trimming and J lost 8 bases; unmatched junction nucleotides: 8. CDR1 and CDR2 from the germline V gene are PRHDT and FYEKMQ (reference sequence). The CDR3 length is 14 residues.

This clone was seen more than once but under ten times. J is TRBJ2-7 and V is TRBV11-2, with 13 bases lining up with TRBD2. The germline V gene encodes CDR1 SGHAT and CDR2 FQNNGV. The J segment lost 4 bases and the V segment lost 3 bases, leaving 3 bases of the junction unmatched. The CDR3 covers 15 residues. The CDR3 protein is CASSFGLAGVYEQYF. CDR3 bases: TGTGCCAGCAGCTTTGGACTAGCGGGAGTTTACGAGCAGTACTTC.

The V call is TRBV4-1, the J call TRBJ1-5, with no clear D. The CDR3 contains 13 residues. V was pared by 6 bases and J by 6 bases, with 12 bases between. Germline-derived CDR1 and CDR2 are MGHRA and YSYEKL. The CDR3, as DNA: TGCGCCAGCAGGGCAGGAGCGGGTCAGCCCCAGCATTTT. Translation: CASRAGAGQPQHF.

This clone has more than one count but fewer than ten. The genes are TRBV7-9 and TRBJ2-3, with TRBD2 identical over 12 bases. There are 14 residues in the CDR3. The germline V gene has CDR1 SEHNR and CDR2 FQNEAQ (reference sequence). Trimming took 5 bases from V and 3 from J; bases not matched to a gene: 0. The CDR3 DNA reads TGTGCCAGCAGCGGACTAGCGGGGACAGATACGCAGTATTTT. Protein product: CASSGLAGTDTQYF.

The chain carries TRBV4-1 and TRBJ1-2; D not certain. The length of the CDR3 is 13 residues. Germline assignment: CDR1 MGHRA and CDR2 YSYEKL. Between the trimmed V and J ends, which lost 1 base and 7 bases, there was a span of 10 bases. The CDR3 sequence is CASSQGREGGYTF. The CDR3, as DNA: TGCGCCAGCAGCCAAGGTCGAGAAGGTGGCTACACCTTC.

J is TRBJ1-2 and V is TRBV10-3; D is unclear. Germline V CDR1 and CDR2: ENHRY, SYGVKD. Trimming removed 0 bases from V and 2 bases from J, with 7 bases in between. CDR3 length: 14 amino acids. CDR3 sequence reads: CAISESHENYGYTF. CDR3 DNA: TGTGCCATCAGTGAGTCCCATGAAAACTATGGCTACACCTTC.

The CDR3 DNA reads as TGTGCCAGCAGTCACCCTAGCGGGGGGTCAGATACGCAGTATTTT. Its translation is CASSHPSGGSDTQYF. The chain employs TRBV6-5 and TRBJ2-3; 11 bases fit TRBD2. CDR1 is MNHEY, CDR2 SVGAGI, per germline. The CDR3 is 15 amino acids. V lost 5 bases, J lost 4 bases, and 5 bases stayed unmatched.

The rearrangement links TRBV19 to TRBJ2-5, with TRBD2 identical over 11 bases. From germline, CDR1 is LNHDA and CDR2 SQIVND (reference sequence). The V segment lost 5 bases and the J segment 3 bases; nucleotides outside the gene matches: 8. This CDR3 is built from 16 residues. CDR3 residues: CASSAELAGVKETQYF. The CDR3 nucleotides read TGTGCCAGTAGTGCGGAACTAGCGGGGGTGAAAGAGACCCAGTACTTC.

This chain connects TRBV20-1 to TRBJ1-1; D call uncertain. The CDR3 contains 11 residues. Germline loops: CDR1 DFQATT, CDR2 SNEGSKA (reference sequence). With 5 bases removed from V and 3 bases from J, the gap between germline ends came to 7 bases. Written as DNA, the CDR3 is TGCAGTGCTTCCATAGACACTGAAGCTTTCTTT. Its translation: CSASIDTEAFF.

The DNA for the CDR3 is TGTGCCAGCAGCTCCCTAAGGGGCCGGCAAGAGACCCAGTACTTC. It specifies CASSSLRGRQETQYF. The chain uses TRBV11-2 and TRBJ2-5, with D possibly TRBD1 on 5 matching bases. Deletions cut 4 bases from V and 2 bases from J, with 14 bases between. The CDR3 is 15 residues long. Germline CDR1 is SGHAT and CDR2 is FQNNGV.

The genes are TRBV6-1 and TRBJ1-5, with 7 nucleotides matching TRBD1. V dropped 8 bases and J dropped 1; count of bases not matched to a gene: 5. Per germline, CDR1 MNHNS and CDR2 SASEGT. The CDR3 extends over 14 amino acids. CDR3 loop: CASAYRGSNQPQHF. CDR3 nucleotide sequence: TGTGCCAGCGCCTACAGGGGCAGCAATCAGCCCCAGCATTTT.

The rearrangement links TRBV4-1 to TRBJ1-1, with 7 bases fitting TRBD1. The CDR3 has 13 residues. Germline trimming cut 4 bases from V and 3 bases from J; bases unmatched to any gene: 2. CDR1 and CDR2 from the germline V gene are MGHRA and YSYEKL. DNA for the CDR3: TGCGCCAGCAGCCGACAGGGCGACACTGAAGCTTTCTTT. It specifies CASSRQGDTEAFF.

The chain couples TRBV5-4 to TRBJ2-3; D is perhaps TRBD1 (5 bases). The CDR3 is made up of 15 amino acids. The germline gives CDR1 SGHNT, CDR2 YYREEE (reference sequence). V was shortened by 0 bases and J by 1 base, with 9 bases between the two germline ends. The CDR3 sequence is CASSLETVRTDTQYF. In nucleotides, the CDR3 is TGTGCCAGCAGCTTGGAGACAGTTCGCACAGATACGCAGTATTTT.

This chain links TRBV28 with TRBJ2-7; 7 nucleotides align to TRBD1. With V trimmed by 7 bases and J by 1 base, 10 bases remained unmatched. The CDR3 is 15 residues long. The germline V gene has CDR1 MDHEN and CDR2 SYDVKM. This CDR3 reads CASTTTGIGSYEQYF. The CDR3 DNA reads as TGTGCCAGCACTACGACAGGGATCGGATCCTACGAGCAGTACTTC.

CDR3 region: CASSSPGVTEAFF. CDR3 bases: TGTGCCAGTAGTTCCCCGGGGGTCACTGAAGCTTTCTTT. The V gene is TRBV19, the J gene TRBJ1-1; perhaps TRBD1 as D (5 bases). The CDR3 contains 13 residues. Germline V gene sequence: CDR1 LNHDA, CDR2 SQIVND (reference sequence). V was cut by 5 bases and J by 4 bases, with 11 bases left in between.

The J gene is TRBJ1-1, the V gene TRBV6-6; possible D gene TRBD1, 6 bases. From germline, CDR1 is MNHNY and CDR2 SVGAGI (reference sequence). Trimming removed 4 bases from V and 6 bases from J, with 12 bases in between. This CDR3 has 13 amino acids. The CDR3: CASSFPQGAEAFF. Here the CDR3 DNA reads TGTGCCAGCAGTTTCCCACAGGGTGCTGAAGCTTTCTTT.

V usage is TRBV18 and J usage is TRBJ2-7; possibly TRBD1 for D (6 bases). The CDR3 is 13 residues long. From germline, CDR1 is KGHSH and CDR2 LQKENI. The V end was cut by 6 bases, the J end by 2 bases, with 11 bases between. The CDR3 sequence is CASSPGQPYEQYF. In nucleotides, the CDR3 is TGTGCCAGCTCTCCAGGACAGCCCTACGAGCAGTACTTC.

On this clone: One end of the junction does not line up with germline, which may come from a read error. The CDR3 DNA is TGTGCCAGCTCCCCACGGGGTTCAGAAGGCTACACCTTC. Residues: CASSPRGSEGYTF. The J gene is TRBJ1-2, the V gene TRBV18; no clear D. This CDR3 comprises 13 residues. Looked up from germline, CDR1 is KGHSH and CDR2 is LQKENI.

As DNA, the CDR3 is TGTGCCAGCAGCGTAGAGGCCGGGGAGCTGTTTTTT. Translation gives CASSVEAGELFF. The chain is built from TRBV9 and TRBJ2-2; D is uncertain. V lost 0 bases, J lost 6 bases, and 3 bases lay in between. The germline CDR1 and CDR2 sequences are SGDLS and YYNGEE. This CDR3 comprises 12 residues. Complete variable domain (other parts from reference TRBV9 and TRBJ2-2): DSGVTQTPKHLITATGQRVTLRCSPRSGDLSVYWYQQSLDQGLQFLIQYYNGEERAKGNILERFSAQQFPDLHSELNLSSLELGDSALYFCASSVEAGELFFGEGSRLTVL.

The V call is TRBV21-1, the J call TRBJ2-3. TRBV21-1 is labeled a pseudogene. The length of the CDR3 is 11 residues. This CDR3 is CASSKEDTQYF. For the CDR3, the DNA is TGTGCCAGCAGCAAAGAGGATACGCAGTATTTT.

The CDR3 here is CASSHNTPTSGETQYF. The DNA of the CDR3 is TGTGCCAGCAGCCACAATACTCCGACTAGCGGAGAGACCCAGTACTTC. The chain links TRBV7-9 to TRBJ2-5, with 9 bases lining up with TRBD2. This CDR3 region has 16 residues. Trimming removed 5 bases from V and 4 bases from J; junction bases left unmatched: 11. Germline values: CDR1 SEHNR, CDR2 FQNEAQ (reference sequence).

The CDR3 DNA follows: TGCGCCAGCAGAGGGGCAGGCGCGAGCTCCTACAATGAGCAGTTCTTC. Its protein product is CASRGAGASSYNEQFF. The genes are TRBV4-1 and TRBJ2-1; tentatively, D is TRBD1 (5 bases). Trimming removed 6 bases at V and 0 bases at J, with 15 bases between. The CDR3 length is 16 residues. Germline V gene lookup returns CDR1 MGHRA and CDR2 YSYEKL.

The chain uses TRBV15 and TRBJ1-5, with D maybe TRBD1 (5 bases). CDR1 is LNHNV and CDR2 is YYDKDF in the germline V gene (reference sequence). CDR3 length: 15 amino acids. V gave up 0 bases and J gave up 7 bases, with 13 bases separating them. The DNA for the CDR3 is TGTGCCACCAGCAGAGATCCGGGGGGGTGGCAGCCCCAGCATTTT. Encoded protein: CATSRDPGGWQPQHF. Looking up the rest from reference TRBV15 and TRBJ1-5 gives the full variable domain: DAMVIQNPRYQVTQFGKPVTLSCSQTLNHNVMYWYQQKSSQAPKLLFHYYDKDFNNEADTPDNFQSRRPNTSFCFLDIRSPGLGDTAMYLCATSRDPGGWQPQHFGDGTRLSIL.

The rearrangement joins TRBV4-1 to TRBJ2-7; D is undetermined. The CDR3 is made up of 11 amino acids. Germline V CDR1 and CDR2: MGHRA, YSYEKL. Trimming removed 1 base at V and 5 bases at J, with 3 bases between. The CDR3 nucleotides are TGCGCCAGCAGCCAAGTGGACGAGCAGTACTTC. Its translation: CASSQVDEQYF.

This sequence joins TRBV29-1 and TRBJ2-2, with unresolved D. The V end was cut by 1 base, the J end by 6 bases, with 3 bases between. The germline gives CDR1 SQVTM, CDR2 ANQGSEA. The CDR3 is made up of 11 amino acids. The CDR3 sequence: CSVEGAGELFF. CDR3 in DNA: TGCAGCGTTGAAGGCGCCGGGGAGCTGTTTTTT.

This clone has only a few counts. This chain links TRBV15 with TRBJ2-5, with D perhaps assigned TRBD1 or TRBD2 (5 bases each). This CDR3 spans 15 amino acids. Trimming removed 3 bases from V and 5 bases from J, with 16 bases in between. The germline V gene encodes CDR1 LNHNV and CDR2 YYDKDF (reference sequence). The CDR3 DNA reads TGTGCCACCAGCAGCCCACTAGGGGTGGGTGAGACCCAGTACTTC. Its translation: CATSSPLGVGETQYF.